This is a list of T cell receptor beta chains from one sample in a study of blood T cell repertoires in COVID-19. Generated by immunoSEQ multiplex PCR, the TCRdb table keeps only in-frame clones and is missing some. Among around 290,000 clones, 90% to 95% were seen once, and the ten largest hold 2.2%. Sequenced input: peripheral blood. These receptors came from a woman in her twenties or thirties with COVID-19, enrolled during active disease. Both conserved end residues are part of each CDR3. A D gene is named only where the DNA matches it firmly. The size of a clone is reported for some rows only, either as once, few or many, or as a class for expanded clones.

NA	TRBV19	NA	TRBJ2-3	TGTGCCAGTAGTAATCCCCCGGACAGCCGAGATACGCAGTATTTT	CASSNPPDSRDTQYF
NA	TRBV18	NA	TRBJ1-1	TGTGCCAGCTCACTACAGGGATGGAACACTGAAGCTTTCTTT	CASSLQGWNTEAFF
TRBD2	TRBV6-2/TRBV6-3	once	TRBJ2-1	TGTGCCAGCAGCGGGACTAAATACAATGAGCAGTTCTTC	CASSGTKYNEQFF
NA	TRBV4-1	NA	TRBJ1-2	TGCGCCAGCAGCCAAGATCTGAGGAGGAACTATGGCTACACCTTC	CASSQDLRRNYGYTF
NA	TRBV7-8	NA	TRBJ1-5	TGTGCCAGCAGCCCACCCGGGGGAAATCAGCCCCAGCATTTT	CASSPPGGNQPQHF
TRBD1	TRBV18	once	TRBJ2-7	TGTGCCAGCTCAGACCTGGGACAGGGTAGCAACGAGCAGTACTTC	CASSDLGQGSNEQYF
TRBD2	TRBV5-4	NA	TRBJ2-7	TGTGCCAGCAGCTTGAAAGCGGGAGGGCCAGGAGCCTACGAGCAGTACTTC	CASSLKAGGPGAYEQYF
TRBD1	TRBV7-8	NA	TRBJ1-3	TGTGCCAGCAGCCCCCCCCGTATCCCGACGATAGACAGGGGCCGACACTCTGGAAACACCATATATTTT	CASSPPRIPTIDRGRHSGNTIYF
NA	TRBV19	NA	TRBJ1-5	TGTGCCAGTAATTCCGGGGACTCGGGGCAGCCCCAGCATTTT	CASNSGDSGQPQHF
TRBD1	TRBV24-1	NA	TRBJ1-6	TGTGCCACCAGTGATTTGCGGGACAGGGGGCGGGATGGCCATTCACCCCTCCACTTT	CATSDLRDRGRDGHSPLHF
TRBD1	TRBV19	NA	TRBJ2-2	TGTGCCAGTAACACAGGGGGCCTCGCGAACACCGGGGAGCTGTTTTTT	CASNTGGLANTGELFF
NA	TRBV2	NA	TRBJ2-7	TGTGCCAGCAGTAAGATTCGGGAATACGAGCAGTACTTC	CASSKIREYEQYF
NA	TRBV10-2	NA	TRBJ2-2	TGCGCCAGCAGTGAGCCGAGGGAGCGGTTCAACACCGGGGAGCTGTTTTTT	CASSEPRERFNTGELFF
NA	TRBV6-5	NA	TRBJ1-1	TGTGCCAGCAGACCATGGACAGCCAACACTGAAGCTTTCTTT	CASRPWTANTEAFF
TRBD2	TRBV11-2	NA	TRBJ2-1	TGTGCCAGCAGCTTAGATATGACGACTCTAGCGGGAGGGCCCATCAATGAGCAGTTCTTC	CASSLDMTTLAGGPINEQFF
NA	TRBV29-1	few	TRBJ1-2	TGCAGCGTTGAGCTCAGGGGAAAAAGCTATGGCTACACCTTC	CSVELRGKSYGYTF
NA	TRBV2	NA	TRBJ2-3	TGTGCCAGCAGTGAGGGACTTGACACAGATACGCAGTATTTT	CASSEGLDTDTQYF
TRBD1	TRBV3-1/TRBV3-2	NA	TRBJ1-3	TGTGCCAGCAGCCAAGCGGACAGGAGCTCTGGAAACACCATATATTTT	CASSQADRSSGNTIYF
TRBD1	TRBV15	NA	TRBJ2-7	TGTGCCACCAGCAGAGATCCGGGACAGTTCTACGAGCAGTACTTC	CATSRDPGQFYEQYF
NA	TRBV12-3/TRBV12-4	NA	TRBJ1-2	TGTGCCAGCAGTTCGGGATTGACTGGCTACACCTTC	CASSSGLTGYTF
TRBD1	TRBV5-1	NA	TRBJ1-1	TGCGCCAGCAGCTCGGGACAGACGAACACTGAAGCTTTCTTT	CASSSGQTNTEAFF
NA	TRBV7-9	NA	TRBJ1-6	TGTGCCAGCAGCTTAGAAGGGACAAATTCACCCCTCCACTTT	CASSLEGTNSPLHF
NA	TRBV11-2	few	TRBJ1-1	TGTGCCAGCAGTCTAGGCTTCTCTGAAGCTTTCTTT	CASSLGFSEAFF
NA	TRBV27	NA	TRBJ2-7	TGTGCCAGCAGTTTATTTTGGGAGAGGGAGCAGTACTTC	CASSLFWEREQYF
TRBD2	TRBV7-9	NA	TRBJ2-7	TGTGCCAGCAGTGGGGGGGGATTTCCCTCCTACGAGCAGTACTTC	CASSGGGFPSYEQYF
NA	TRBV2	NA	TRBJ1-1	TGTGCCAGCACCAGGGAGAACACTGAAGCTTTCTTT	CASTRENTEAFF
TRBD2	TRBV4-2	NA	TRBJ2-7	TGTGCCAGCAGCCAAGATCTCGGGCTAGCGGGAGTGTTGAACGAGCAGTACTTC	CASSQDLGLAGVLNEQYF
TRBD1	TRBV7-9	few	TRBJ1-4	TGTGCCAGCAGCTCGACAGGGGCCTATGAAAAACTGTTTTTT	CASSSTGAYEKLFF
TRBD1	TRBV10-3	NA	TRBJ1-1	TGTGCCACAGGGGGGCTAAATCCTGAAGCTTTCTTT	CATGGLNPEAFF
NA	TRBV3-1/TRBV3-2	NA	TRBJ1-2	TGTGCCAGCAGCCAAGTCGGCGGCTATGGCTACACCTTC	CASSQVGGYGYTF
NA	TRBV30	NA	TRBJ1-3	TGTGCCTCTTCAGGGTCCGGAAACACCATATATTTT	CASSGSGNTIYF
NA	TRBV6-5	NA	TRBJ2-1	TGTGCCAGCGGACAGTCGAGCTCCTACAATGAGCAGTTCTTC	CASGQSSSYNEQFF
NA	TRBV5-1	NA	TRBJ1-2	TGCGCCAGCAGCCCGGTAACGGGAGGCTACACCTTC	CASSPVTGGYTF
NA	TRBV12-3/TRBV12-4	NA	TRBJ2-7	TGTGCCAGCCGCGGTAACGAGCAGTACTTC	CASRGNEQYF
TRBD1	TRBV2	NA	TRBJ1-1	TGTGCCAGCAGTGAGGGACAGTTAGCCCCTGAAGCTTTCTTT	CASSEGQLAPEAFF
NA	TRBV27	NA	TRBJ2-7	TGTGCCAGCAGTTTCGGCAGGGGATACGAGCAGTACTTC	CASSFGRGYEQYF
TRBD1	TRBV28	NA	TRBJ2-2	TGTGCCAGCACCACCGGGACAGGGAACACCGGGGAGCTGTTTTTT	CASTTGTGNTGELFF
TRBD2	TRBV5-4	NA	TRBJ2-5	TGTGCCAGCAGCTTGGGACTAGCGGTAGAACAAGAGACCCAGTACTTC	CASSLGLAVEQETQYF
TRBD1	TRBV30	NA	TRBJ1-4	TGTGCCTGGGGGTTCATCACGGGACAGGGCGCCGAAAAACTGTTTTTT	CAWGFITGQGAEKLFF
TRBD2	TRBV24-1	NA	TRBJ2-3	TGTGCCACCAGTAGGGCTAGCGGGACGACAGATACGCAGTATTTT	CATSRASGTTDTQYF
NA	TRBV19	NA	TRBJ1-3	TGTGCCAGTAGTTCACAGGGAAACACCATATATTTT	CASSSQGNTIYF
TRBD1	TRBV18	NA	TRBJ2-1	TGTGCCAGCTCACCGGGACAGGGGGCGATCTACAATGAGCAGTTCTTC	CASSPGQGAIYNEQFF
NA	TRBV11-1	once	TRBJ2-3	TGTGCCAGCAGCTTAGCGAGACTAGTAACCACAGATACGCAGTATTTT	CASSLARLVTTDTQYF
TRBD2	TRBV19	NA	TRBJ2-2	TGTGCCAGTAGTGGAGGGACTAGCTTCGCCGGGGAGCTGTTTTTT	CASSGGTSFAGELFF
NA	TRBV19	NA	TRBJ2-7	TGTGCCAGTAGTATAGGCCAGGGGAGCTCCTACGAGCAGTACTTC	CASSIGQGSSYEQYF
NA	TRBV2	NA	TRBJ2-7	TGTGCCAGCAGGAGGTCCTACGAGCAGTACTTC	CASRRSYEQYF
NA	TRBV27	NA	TRBJ2-1	TGTGCCAGCAGTTTAGGGTCGGGAGCTGGTGAGCAGTTCTTC	CASSLGSGAGEQFF
NA	TRBV4-1	NA	TRBJ2-2	TGCGCCAGCAGCCACAATGGCTTTACGGGAGACATCACCGGGGAGCTGTTTTTT	CASSHNGFTGDITGELFF
TRBD2	TRBV7-2	NA	TRBJ2-3	TGTGCCAGCAGCTTACTAGCGGGAGGGCCGGATACGCAGTATTTT	CASSLLAGGPDTQYF
TRBD2	TRBV14	NA	TRBJ2-2	TGTGCCAGCAGCAAGGGACTAGCCACGAACACCGGGGAGCTGTTTTTT	CASSKGLATNTGELFF
NA	TRBV25-1	NA	TRBJ2-1	TGTGCCAGCAATTCCAGGCAAGATGAGCAGTTCTTC	CASNSRQDEQFF
TRBD1	TRBV29-1	once	TRBJ1-2	TGCAGCGTAGGGACAGGAGAAGGCTATGGCTACACCTTC	CSVGTGEGYGYTF
TRBD2	TRBV5-1	NA	TRBJ2-2	TGCGCCAGCAGCTTGGTGTCTAGCGGGAACACCGGGGAGCTGTTTTTT	CASSLVSSGNTGELFF
NA	TRBV7-9	NA	TRBJ1-2	TGTGCCAGCAGCTTAGTAAGGACAGTTAAACGCTACACCTTC	CASSLVRTVKRYTF